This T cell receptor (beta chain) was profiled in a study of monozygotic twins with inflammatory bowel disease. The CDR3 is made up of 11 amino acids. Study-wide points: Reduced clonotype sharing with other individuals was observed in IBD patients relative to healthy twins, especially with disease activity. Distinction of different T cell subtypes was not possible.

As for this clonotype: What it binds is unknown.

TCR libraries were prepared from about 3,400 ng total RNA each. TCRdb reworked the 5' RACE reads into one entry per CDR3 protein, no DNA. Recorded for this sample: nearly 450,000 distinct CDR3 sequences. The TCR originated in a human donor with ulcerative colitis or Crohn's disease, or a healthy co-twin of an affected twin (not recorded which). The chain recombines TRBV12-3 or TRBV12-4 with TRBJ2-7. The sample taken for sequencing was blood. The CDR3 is CASGVSGSQYF.